The 19 T cell receptor beta chains reported below all come from one sample, sequenced in a study of cytomegalovirus exposure and HLA in healthy donors. PCR amplification relied on 60 Vbeta primers (plus 13 Jbeta primers). Generated by immunoSEQ multiplex PCR, the TCRdb table keeps only in-frame clones and is missing some. This listing includes 130,000 to 150,000 clones. Input material: PBMCs. The source is a woman aged 50 to 60 in good health and CMV-seronegative.

V is TRBV7-2 and J is TRBJ1-5; D remains unclear. The germline V gene has CDR1 SGHTA and CDR2 FQGNSA. The CDR3 consists of 16 residues. Trimming took off 1 base at V and 0 bases at J, with 10 bases between the two ends. CDR3 nucleotides: TGTGCCAGCAGCTTAGAGCCCGAACTTAGCAATCAGCCCCAGCATTTT. This gives the protein CASSLEPELSNQPQHF.

V and J are TRBV7-4 and TRBJ1-6, with a weak D call TRBD1 (5 bases). Germline CDR1 is SGHVT and CDR2 is SQSDAQ. The CDR3 length is 18 residues. Trimming removed 5 bases from V and 5 bases from J, with 22 bases in between. The CDR3 region has the DNA TGTGCCAGCAGCAACCGACAGACTTTCCGTCTTGATAATTCACCCCTCCACTTT. It codes for CASSNRQTFRLDNSPLHF.

The rearrangement links TRBV5-1 to TRBJ1-1, with 7 bases that match TRBD1. The trim removed 4 bases at V and 2 bases at J, leaving 5 bases unmatched. CDR1 and CDR2 from the germline V gene are SGHRS and YFSETQ. The CDR3 is made up of 14 amino acids. The CDR3 loop reads CASSRDSSNTEAFF. The CDR3 DNA reads TGCGCCAGCAGCAGGGACAGTTCCAACACTGAAGCTTTCTTT.

The chain employs TRBV9 and TRBJ2-7; 10 bases map to TRBD2. The V gene's germline CDR1 is SGDLS and CDR2 YYNGEE. J was trimmed by 7 bases and V by 1 base; bases with no gene match: 20. This CDR3 has 19 amino acids. The CDR3 region has the DNA TGTGCCAGCAGCGTAACGAGCCTAGCGGGAGCCCCAGCGGGGGGTGAGCAGTACTTC. Translating it yields CASSVTSLAGAPAGGEQYF.

The rearrangement links TRBV7-2 to TRBJ2-7; 7 bases match TRBD1. This CDR3 contains 13 residues. Looked up from germline, CDR1 is SGHTA and CDR2 is FQGNSA. V lost 3 bases and J lost 3; bases outside the gene matches: 2. The CDR3 is CASSFGTVYEQYF. CDR3 DNA sequence: TGTGCCAGCAGCTTCGGGACAGTCTACGAGCAGTACTTC. Combining the CDR3 with reference TRBV7-2 and TRBJ2-7 gives the whole variable domain GAGVSQSPSNKVTEKGKDVELRCDPISGHTALYWYRQSLGQGLEFLIYFQGNSAPDKSGLPSDRFSAERTGGSVSTLTIQRTQQEDSAVYLCASSFGTVYEQYFGPGTRLTVT.

The chain combines TRBV5-6 with TRBJ2-7, with a tentative D call TRBD1 (5 bases). The CDR3 sequence is 13 residues long. CDR1 and CDR2 from the germline V gene are SGHDT and YYEEEE. V was pared by 5 bases and J by 6 bases, with 15 bases between. The CDR3 sequence: CASSPPNRIEQYF. The CDR3 DNA is TGTGCCAGCAGTCCTCCTAACAGGATCGAGCAGTACTTC.

This chain connects TRBV2 to TRBJ1-2; D is unresolved. The V and J ends lost 1 base and 1 base respectively, with 10 bases between them. The V gene's germline CDR1 is SNHLY and CDR2 FYNNEI. This CDR3 is 15 amino acids long. CDR3 in amino acids: CASSEGTRNNYGYTF. The CDR3 DNA sequence: TGTGCCAGCAGTGAAGGGACTAGAAATAACTATGGCTACACCTTC.

The J gene is TRBJ2-7, the V gene TRBV11-2, with D possibly being TRBD1 (5 bases). The V gene's germline CDR1 is SGHAT and CDR2 FQNNGV. The CDR3 extends over 14 amino acids. The V end lost 3 bases, the J end lost 2 bases, and 11 bases lay between the germline ends. CDR3 sequence reads: CASSFLGAAYEQYF. Here the CDR3 DNA reads TGTGCCAGCAGCTTTTTAGGGGCCGCCTACGAGCAGTACTTC.

CDR3 bases: TGTGCCAGCAGCCTACTAGCGGGGTCTCCGAGCACCAAAAACATTCAGTACTTC. Translated: CASSLLAGSPSTKNIQYF. The chain has TRBV28 and TRBJ2-4; 10 bases are shared with TRBD2. The CDR3 is 18 amino acids. V was pared by 6 bases and J by 2 bases, with 13 bases of the junction left unmatched. Germline V gene lookup returns CDR1 MDHEN and CDR2 SYDVKM.

For the CDR3, the DNA is TGTGCTAGTGGTTTGGCTCACGTCCCTAACGAGCAGTACTTC. Translated, it gives CASGLAHVPNEQYF. This rearrangement joins TRBV12-5 to TRBJ2-7; D is ambiguous. The ends were cut back, 1 base at V and 5 bases at J, with 12 bases in the middle. Germline lookup yields CDR1 LGHNT and CDR2 FRNRAP. This CDR3 contains 14 residues.

This sequence joins TRBV7-2 and TRBJ2-2; TRBD1 agrees at 7 bases. The V and J ends lost 11 bases and 6 bases, in that order; junction bases with no gene match: 12. Germline lookup yields CDR1 SGHTA and CDR2 FQGNSA. This CDR3 region has 14 residues. The chain's CDR3 is CAVTVRQGAGELFF. CDR3 sequence (DNA): TGTGCCGTAACTGTTCGGCAGGGGGCCGGGGAGCTGTTTTTT.

V gene TRBV5-1 combines with J gene TRBJ2-1; 10 nucleotides agree with TRBD2. Per germline, CDR1 SGHRS and CDR2 YFSETQ. J lost 3 bases, V lost 3 bases, and 24 bases had no gene match. The CDR3 spans 22 residues. CDR3 in DNA: TGCGCCAGCAGCTACCGGGACAGGCCCTCGGGGGAGCGGGAGGGGAACTACAATGAGCAGTTCTTC. Encoded protein: CASSYRDRPSGEREGNYNEQFF.

V and J are TRBV19 and TRBJ2-7, with D possibly being TRBD2 (6 bases). The CDR3 covers 14 residues. Germline V CDR1 and CDR2: LNHDA, SQIVND (reference sequence). Trimming took 7 bases from V and 5 from J, leaving 18 bases between them. The CDR3 loop is CASTISGTLNEQYF. In DNA form, the CDR3 reads TGTGCCAGTACCATATCCGGGACTCTGAACGAGCAGTACTTC.

The chain has TRBV7-6 and TRBJ2-2; D gene uncertain. Trimming took 0 bases from V and 0 from J, leaving 5 bases between them. Germline loops: CDR1 SGHVS, CDR2 FNYEAQ. The CDR3 spans 15 residues. DNA of the CDR3: TGTGCCAGCAGCTTAGCCCAAACGAACACCGGGGAGCTGTTTTTT. This gives the protein CASSLAQTNTGELFF. Filled out from reference TRBV7-6 and TRBJ2-2, the complete variable domain reads GAGVSQSPRYKVTKRGQDVALRCDPISGHVSLYWYRQALGQGPEFLTYFNYEAQQDKSGLPNDRFSAERPEGSISTLTIQRTEQRDSAMYRCASSLAQTNTGELFFGEGSRLTVL.

The gene calls are TRBV6-5 and TRBJ2-1, with 8 bases lining up with TRBD2. From germline, CDR1 is MNHEY and CDR2 SVGAGI. The V and J ends lost 8 bases and 5 bases, in that order; junction bases with no gene match: 8. The CDR3 has 14 amino acids. The CDR3 protein is CASESGGYHNEQFF. CDR3 bases: TGTGCCAGCGAGTCGGGAGGGTACCACAATGAGCAGTTCTTC.

The chain recombines TRBV19 with TRBJ1-2, with D tentatively TRBD1 (6 bases). Trimming left V 5 bases short and J 4 bases short, with 17 bases between. The CDR3 length is 15 residues. Looked up from germline, CDR1 is LNHDA and CDR2 is SQIVND (reference sequence). The CDR3 DNA follows: TGTGCCAGTAGTTCGATCGGACAGATCGTCTATGGCTACACCTTC. This codes for CASSSIGQIVYGYTF.

V gene TRBV19 combines with J gene TRBJ2-3; tentatively, D is TRBD2 (5 bases). The CDR3 consists of 14 residues. Germline V gene lookup returns CDR1 LNHDA and CDR2 SQIVND (reference sequence). V was clipped by 2 bases and J by 1 base, with 7 bases between them. This CDR3 reads CASSIRRGTDTQYF. CDR3 sequence (DNA): TGTGCCAGTAGTATAAGGCGGGGCACAGATACGCAGTATTTT.

This chain uses TRBV10-3 with TRBJ2-3; 9 bases agree with TRBD1. The CDR3 totals 14 residues. With V trimmed by 5 bases and J by 4 bases, 4 bases remained unmatched. Germline CDR1 reads ENHRY; CDR2 reads SYGVKD. CDR3 sequence (DNA): TGTGCCATCAGTATGGGACAGGGAGCAGATACGCAGTATTTT. This sequence encodes CAISMGQGADTQYF.

The chain joins TRBV5-1 to TRBJ2-5; 14 nucleotides agree with TRBD2. Germline CDR1 SGHRS, CDR2 YFSETQ. The CDR3 length is 16 residues. Trimming removed 4 bases from V and 4 bases from J; junction bases left unmatched: 6. The CDR3 DNA reads as TGCGCCAGCAGCACGGGACTAGCGGGGGACATAGAGACCCAGTACTTC. This encodes CASSTGLAGDIETQYF. Together with reference TRBV5-1 and TRBJ2-5, the CDR3 gives the full variable domain: KAGVTQTPRYLIKTRGQQVTLSCSPISGHRSVSWYQQTPGQGLQFLFEYFSETQRNKGNFPGRFSGRQFSNSRSEMNVSTLELGDSALYLCASSTGLAGDIETQYFGPGTRLLVL.